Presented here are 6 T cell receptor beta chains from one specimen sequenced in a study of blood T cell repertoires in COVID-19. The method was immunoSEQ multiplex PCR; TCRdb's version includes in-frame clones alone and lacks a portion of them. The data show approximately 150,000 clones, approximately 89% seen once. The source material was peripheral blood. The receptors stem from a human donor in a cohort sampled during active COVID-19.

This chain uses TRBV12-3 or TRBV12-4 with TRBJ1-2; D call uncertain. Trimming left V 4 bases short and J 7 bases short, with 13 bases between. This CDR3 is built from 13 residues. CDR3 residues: CASSYTSRGGYTF. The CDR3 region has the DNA TGTGCCAGCAGTTACACGTCGCGGGGTGGCTACACCTTC.

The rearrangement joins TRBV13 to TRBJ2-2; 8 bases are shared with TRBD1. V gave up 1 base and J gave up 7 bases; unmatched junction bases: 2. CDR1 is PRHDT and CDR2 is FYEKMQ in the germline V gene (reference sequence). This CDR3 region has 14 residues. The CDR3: CASSLAGGVGELFF. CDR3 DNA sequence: TGTGCCAGCAGCTTAGCAGGGGGCGTCGGGGAGCTGTTTTTT. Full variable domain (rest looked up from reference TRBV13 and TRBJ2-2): AAGVIQSPRHLIKEKRETATLKCYPIPRHDTVYWYQQGPGQDPQFLISFYEKMQSDKGSIPDRFSAQQFSDYHSELNMSSLELGDSALYFCASSLAGGVGELFFGEGSRLTVL.

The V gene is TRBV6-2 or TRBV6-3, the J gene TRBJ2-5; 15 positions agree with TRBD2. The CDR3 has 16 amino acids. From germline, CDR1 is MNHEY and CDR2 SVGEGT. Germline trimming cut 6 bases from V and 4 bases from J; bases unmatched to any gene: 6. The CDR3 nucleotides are TGTGCCAGCAGCTCGCCGGGACTAGCGGGGGGAGAGACCCAGTACTTC. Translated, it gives CASSSPGLAGGETQYF.

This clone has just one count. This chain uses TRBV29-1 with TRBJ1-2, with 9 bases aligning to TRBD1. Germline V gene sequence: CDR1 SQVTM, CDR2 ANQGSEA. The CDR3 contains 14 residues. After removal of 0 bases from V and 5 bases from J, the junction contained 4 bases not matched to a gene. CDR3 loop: CSVEDPDRGYGYTF. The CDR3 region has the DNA TGCAGCGTTGAAGACCCGGACAGGGGATATGGCTACACCTTC.

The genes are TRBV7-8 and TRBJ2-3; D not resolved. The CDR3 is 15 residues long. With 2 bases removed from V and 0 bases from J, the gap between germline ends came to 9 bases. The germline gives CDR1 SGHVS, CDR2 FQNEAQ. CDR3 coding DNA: TGTGCCAGCAGCTTAAGGAGTTCTAGCACAGATACGCAGTATTTT. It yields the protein CASSLRSSSTDTQYF.

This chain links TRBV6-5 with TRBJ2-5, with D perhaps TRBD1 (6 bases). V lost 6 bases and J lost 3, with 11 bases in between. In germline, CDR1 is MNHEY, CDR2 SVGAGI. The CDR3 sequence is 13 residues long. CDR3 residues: CASRWAGEETQYF. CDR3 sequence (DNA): TGTGCCAGCAGGTGGGCAGGGGAAGAGACCCAGTACTTC.